This TCR beta chain was identified in a study of T cell responses to AZD1222 COVID-19 vaccine. Points from the study as a whole: Close to half of all spike-specific TCRs reportedly target regions of the variants that are unmutated. Vaccine-related CD4 TCRs covered spike, predominating at 160-218 and 743-854.

V gave up 5 bases and J gave up 10 bases, with 15 bases separating them. CDR3 length: 13 amino acids. Germline loops: CDR1 SNHLY, CDR2 FYNNEI. This clone was observed a single time. Its antigen is currently unknown. The method was immunoSEQ multiplex PCR; TCRdb's version includes in-frame clones alone and lacks a portion of them. The top ten hold around 9.5% of the sample, which has some 120,000 clones, 89% seen once. The chain employs TRBV2 and TRBJ2-1; D is uncertain. The receptor's source is an adult who received the AZD1222 COVID-19 vaccine. Source: peripheral blood, taken 28 days after the second AZD1222 dose. CDR3 sequence reads: CASSPPGKGEQFF. Here the CDR3 DNA reads TGTGCCAGCAGTCCCCCAGGAAAGGGAGAGCAGTTCTTC. Drawing the rest from reference TRBV2 and TRBJ2-1, the complete variable domain is EPEVTQTPSHQVTQMGQEVILRCVPISNHLYFYWYRQILGQKVEFLVSFYNNEISEKSEIFDDQFSVERPDGSNFTLKIRSTKLEDSAMYFCASSPPGKGEQFFGPGTRLTVL.